The clone carrying this T cell receptor (beta chain) was seen a handful of times. Its antigen is unknown. These data belong to a study of beta chain features in type 1 diabetes. After removal of 5 bases from V and 2 bases from J, the junction contained 9 bases not matched to a gene. Germline values: CDR1 MNHEY, CDR2 SMNVEV (reference sequence). There are 17 residues in the CDR3. The whole isolated RNA underwent reverse transcription, so sequencing captured expressed TCRB transcripts. Generated by immunoSEQ multiplex PCR, the TCRdb table keeps only in-frame clones and is missing some. The sample gives fewer than 350,000 clones, about 15% of which show up once; 0.015% is in the top ten. The study, taken as a whole, reports: VDJ junctions from type 1 diabetes patients carried fewer insertions and larger deletions. Among all four CD4+ subsets, Type 1 diabetes patients had TCRB CDR3s that were moderately but significantly shorter.

This sequence was found in a man aged 18 to 29 with type 1 diabetes. This rearrangement joins TRBV27 to TRBJ2-3; TRBD2 matches at 11 bases. Sample: naive CD4+ T cells from blood. DNA of the CDR3: TGTGCCAGCAGTCCCGAGGGACTAGCGGTCTTCACAGATACGCAGTATTTT. Amino acid sequence: CASSPEGLAVFTDTQYF.